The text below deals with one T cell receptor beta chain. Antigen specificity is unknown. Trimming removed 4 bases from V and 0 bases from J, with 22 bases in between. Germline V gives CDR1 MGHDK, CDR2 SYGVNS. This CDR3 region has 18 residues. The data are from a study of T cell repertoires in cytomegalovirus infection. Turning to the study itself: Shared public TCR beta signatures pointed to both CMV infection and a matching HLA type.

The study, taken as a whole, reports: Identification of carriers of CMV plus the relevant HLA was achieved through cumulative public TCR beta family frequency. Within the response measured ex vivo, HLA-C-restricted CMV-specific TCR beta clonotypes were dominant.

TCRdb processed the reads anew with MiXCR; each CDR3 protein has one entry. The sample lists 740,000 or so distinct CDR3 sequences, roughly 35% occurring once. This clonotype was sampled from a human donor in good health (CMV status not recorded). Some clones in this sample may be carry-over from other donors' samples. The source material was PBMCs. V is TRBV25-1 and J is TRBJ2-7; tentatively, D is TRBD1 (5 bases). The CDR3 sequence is CASSGQNEVGFNSYEQYF. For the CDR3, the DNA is TGTGCCAGCAGTGGACAGAACGAGGTAGGGTTTAACTCCTACGAGCAGTACTTC.